Listed below are T cell receptor beta chains from one sample, sequenced in a study of OX40 agonist ivuxolimab in advanced cancers. Clones were read by immunoSEQ multiplex PCR, and TCRdb kept only the in-frame ones, dropping some. The table records 75,000 to 100,000 clones, approximately 80% of them present only once. Sequencing was performed on CD4+ or CD8+ T cells sorted from blood, taken in a trial of the OX40 agonist ivuxolimab. These receptors came from an adult with an advanced solid tumor such as melanoma, head and neck, liver or kidney cancer. The CDR3 runs from the conserved cysteine through the conserved F or W. The order of the fields is D gene, V gene, clone size, J gene, CDR3 protein, CDR3 DNA. The D gene is left open where the match is weak. Size is stated for part of the rows, as once, few or many counts, or as a class when the clone is expanded.

d_gene: -
v_gene: TRBV7-2
abundance: -
j_gene: TRBJ1-3
CDR3aa: CASSSRGPTGNTIYF
CDR3nt: TGTGCCAGCAGCTCCAGGGGACCCACTGGAAACACCATATATTTT

d_gene: -
v_gene: TRBV15
abundance: -
j_gene: TRBJ1-2
CDR3aa: CATSRDPGGDYGYTF
CDR3nt: TGTGCCACCAGCAGAGATCCTGGTGGCGACTATGGCTACACCTTC

d_gene: -
v_gene: TRBV14
abundance: -
j_gene: TRBJ1-3
CDR3aa: CASSRGENTIYF
CDR3nt: TGTGCCAGCAGCCGCGGGGAAAACACCATATATTTT

d_gene: -
v_gene: TRBV4-2
abundance: few
j_gene: TRBJ2-1
CDR3aa: CASSLGIGFNNEQFF
CDR3nt: TGTGCCAGCAGCCTAGGAATCGGCTTCAACAATGAGCAGTTCTTC

d_gene: TRBD1
v_gene: TRBV27
abundance: -
j_gene: TRBJ2-7
CDR3aa: CASRTGTGSSYEQYF
CDR3nt: TGTGCCAGCAGAACCGGGACAGGGAGTTCCTACGAGCAGTACTTC

d_gene: -
v_gene: TRBV7-2
abundance: -
j_gene: TRBJ2-2
CDR3aa: CASSLKQGTGELFF
CDR3nt: TGTGCCAGCAGCTTGAAACAAGGCACCGGGGAGCTGTTTTTT

d_gene: TRBD2
v_gene: TRBV5-4
abundance: -
j_gene: TRBJ2-1
CDR3aa: CASSYALAGGRNEQFF
CDR3nt: TGTGCCAGCAGCTACGCACTAGCGGGGGGGCGGAATGAGCAGTTCTTC

d_gene: TRBD1
v_gene: TRBV10-3
abundance: -
j_gene: TRBJ1-5
CDR3aa: CAISGQGDQPQHF
CDR3nt: TGTGCCATCAGCGGCCAGGGGGATCAGCCCCAGCATTTT

d_gene: TRBD2
v_gene: TRBV7-2
abundance: -
j_gene: TRBJ2-2
CDR3aa: CASSPGGAIGELFF
CDR3nt: TGTGCCAGCAGCCCGGGAGGGGCGATCGGGGAGCTGTTTTTT

d_gene: TRBD2
v_gene: TRBV7-3
abundance: -
j_gene: TRBJ2-7
CDR3aa: CASSADAGGQGEQYF
CDR3nt: TGTGCCAGCAGCGCGGACGCGGGGGGCCAGGGCGAGCAGTACTTC

d_gene: -
v_gene: TRBV12-2
abundance: -
j_gene: TRBJ2-7
CDR3aa: CASRLVVAGGTYEQYF
CDR3nt: -

d_gene: -
v_gene: TRBV5-1
abundance: -
j_gene: TRBJ2-7
CDR3aa: CASSPEGPSYEQYF
CDR3nt: TGCGCCAGCAGCCCCGAGGGGCCGTCCTACGAGCAGTACTTC

d_gene: -
v_gene: TRBV4-3
abundance: -
j_gene: TRBJ2-1
CDR3aa: CASSLTRESYNEQFF
CDR3nt: TGCGCCAGCAGCCTCACTAGAGAGTCCTACAATGAGCAGTTCTTC

d_gene: -
v_gene: TRBV5-1
abundance: -
j_gene: TRBJ1-1
CDR3aa: CASSPAGGGVRVNTEAFF
CDR3nt: TGCGCCAGCAGCCCGGCTGGTGGGGGGGTAAGGGTGAACACTGAAGCTTTCTTT

d_gene: TRBD2
v_gene: TRBV7-2
abundance: -
j_gene: TRBJ2-3
CDR3aa: CASSRQLAGGQDTQYF
CDR3nt: TGTGCCAGCAGCCGTCAACTAGCGGGGGGGCAAGATACGCAGTATTTT

d_gene: TRBD1
v_gene: TRBV5-1
abundance: -
j_gene: TRBJ1-1
CDR3aa: CASSWTGAANTEAFF
CDR3nt: TGCGCCAGCAGCTGGACAGGGGCGGCGAACACTGAAGCTTTCTTT

d_gene: -
v_gene: TRBV11-3
abundance: -
j_gene: TRBJ1-1
CDR3aa: CASSSGGVGTEAFF
CDR3nt: TGTGCCAGCAGCTCGGGTGGTGTGGGCACTGAAGCTTTCTTT

d_gene: -
v_gene: TRBV2
abundance: -
j_gene: TRBJ1-2
CDR3aa: CASSDSGDYGYTF
CDR3nt: TGTGCCAGCAGTGACTCGGGGGACTATGGCTACACCTTC

d_gene: -
v_gene: TRBV4-1
abundance: -
j_gene: TRBJ1-2
CDR3aa: CASSSEGGGYTF
CDR3nt: TGCGCCAGCAGCTCCGAGGGGGGTGGCTACACCTTC

d_gene: -
v_gene: TRBV4-1
abundance: once
j_gene: TRBJ2-7
CDR3aa: CASSQEVSYPYEQYF
CDR3nt: TGCGCCAGCAGCCAAGAAGTATCGTACCCGTACGAGCAGTACTTC

d_gene: -
v_gene: TRBV7-9
abundance: -
j_gene: TRBJ2-1
CDR3aa: CASSPIKLSSYNEQFF
CDR3nt: TGTGCCAGCAGCCCGATCAAGCTAAGCTCCTACAATGAGCAGTTCTTC

d_gene: -
v_gene: TRBV18
abundance: few
j_gene: TRBJ2-2
CDR3aa: CASPSGTPNTGELFF
CDR3nt: TGTGCCAGCCCCTCCGGGACCCCGAACACCGGGGAGCTGTTTTTT

d_gene: -
v_gene: TRBV5-1
abundance: -
j_gene: TRBJ2-3
CDR3aa: CASSLEIQLTDTQYF
CDR3nt: TGCGCCAGCAGCTTGGAAATTCAGCTCACAGATACGCAGTATTTT